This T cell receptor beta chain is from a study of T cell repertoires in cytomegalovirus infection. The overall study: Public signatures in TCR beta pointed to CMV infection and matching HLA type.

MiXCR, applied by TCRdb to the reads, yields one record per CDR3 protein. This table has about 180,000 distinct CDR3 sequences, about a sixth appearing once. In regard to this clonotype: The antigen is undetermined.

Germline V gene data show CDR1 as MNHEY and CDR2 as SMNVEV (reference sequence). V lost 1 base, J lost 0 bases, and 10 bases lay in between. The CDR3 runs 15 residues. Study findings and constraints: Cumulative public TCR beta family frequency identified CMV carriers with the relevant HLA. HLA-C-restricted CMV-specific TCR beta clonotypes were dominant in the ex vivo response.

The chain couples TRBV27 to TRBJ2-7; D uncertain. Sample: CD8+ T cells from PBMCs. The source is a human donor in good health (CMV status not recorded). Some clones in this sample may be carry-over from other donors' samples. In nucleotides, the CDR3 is TGTGCCAGCAGTTTATTCGGCACCAGCTCCTACGAGCAGTACTTC. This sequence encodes CASSLFGTSSYEQYF.